Shown below are 11 T cell receptor beta chains from a single sample sequenced in a study of long-term antiretroviral therapy in people with HIV (dated by TCRdb to between 2022 and 2023). The immunoSEQ hsTCRB v3.0 assay was used at survey level resolution to sequence the TRB variable region. Not all clones reach the TCRdb copy of this immuneACCESS table, which keeps in-frame sequences only. Checked studies attribute under half of the gap to unresolved V genes and leave the rest unexplained. For this sample the table gives about 19,000 clones, of which more than 65% were detected only once. Together, the top ten hold about 15% of the sample. The sequences come from unsorted PBMCs, collected 0.5 years before starting antiretroviral therapy. These receptors came from a woman in her 50s with HIV.

This clone occurred once. Compared with germline, one end of the junction differs, possibly owing to a read error. V gene TRBV2 combines with J gene TRBJ1-6; no clear D. This CDR3 is 15 amino acids long. The germline V gene has CDR1 SNHLY and CDR2 FYNNEI. The CDR3 spells CASREEGSSNSPLHF. CDR3 DNA: TGTGCCAGCAGGGAGGAAGGCTCCTCTAATTCACCCCTCCACTTT.

The chain employs TRBV9 and TRBJ1-4; D remains ambiguous. CDR1 is SGDLS, CDR2 YYNGEE, per germline. The CDR3 totals 14 residues. Trimming took off 4 bases at V and 0 bases at J, with 7 bases between the two ends. CDR3 nucleotide sequence: TGTGCCAGCAGCAACAGTGCAACTAATGAAAAACTGTTTTTT. It translates to CASSNSATNEKLFF.

The chain has TRBV30 and TRBJ1-2; tentatively, D is TRBD1 (5 bases). The CDR3 contains 12 residues. The germline V and J ends were trimmed by 2 bases and 6 bases, with 10 bases remaining between them. The germline gives CDR1 GTSNPN, CDR2 SVGIG (reference sequence). The CDR3: CAWSSGGNGYTF. In DNA form, the CDR3 reads TGTGCCTGGAGTTCGGGGGGGAATGGCTACACCTTC.

This rearrangement joins TRBV7-3 to TRBJ1-1; the D gene is possibly TRBD1 (6 bases). This CDR3 spans 13 amino acids. Germline-derived CDR1 and CDR2 are SGHTA and FQGTGA. Trimming cost V 5 bases and J 5 bases, with 12 bases left between them. In DNA, the CDR3 is TGTGCCAGCAGCCAGGGCCAGGGGACTGAAGCTTTCTTT. Amino acid sequence: CASSQGQGTEAFF. The entire variable domain, with the rest obtained from reference TRBV7-3 and TRBJ1-1, is as follows: GAGVSQTPSNKVTEKGKYVELRCDPISGHTALYWYRQSLGQGPEFLIYFQGTGAADDSGLPNDRFFAVRPEGSVSTLKIQRTERGDSAVYLCASSQGQGTEAFFGQGTRLTVV.

This rearrangement joins TRBV5-8 to TRBJ2-3, with TRBD1 matching 9 bases. Germline trimming cut 5 bases from V and 1 base from J; bases unmatched to any gene: 8. The CDR3 contains 16 residues. In germline, CDR1 is SGHTS, CDR2 YDEGEE. CDR3: CASRQGTGTRTDTQYF. CDR3 nucleotide sequence: TGTGCCAGCAGACAAGGGACAGGGACCCGCACAGATACGCAGTATTTT.

The rearrangement uses TRBV10-2 and TRBJ1-2; tentative D call: TRBD1 (6 bases). The V end lost 4 bases, the J end lost 4 bases, and 10 bases lay between the germline ends. The germline V gene encodes CDR1 WSHSY and CDR2 SAAADI. The CDR3 has 13 amino acids. Here the CDR3 reads CASSADRTYGYTF. As DNA, the CDR3 is TGCGCCAGCAGTGCCGACAGGACCTATGGCTACACCTTC.

The chain employs TRBV29-1 and TRBJ1-2, with D perhaps matching TRBD1 (6 bases). Germline-derived CDR1 and CDR2 are SQVTM and ANQGSEA. The CDR3 loop spans 13 amino acids. Trimming took off 4 bases at V and 3 bases at J, with 12 bases between the two ends. DNA of the CDR3: TGCAGCGTTGGCGAGGACAGTGACTATGGCTACACCTTC. Translating it yields CSVGEDSDYGYTF.

This chain joins TRBV7-9 and TRBJ1-1; no clear D gene. Germline V gene sequence: CDR1 SEHNR, CDR2 FQNEAQ (reference sequence). V lost 1 base, J lost 0 bases, and 3 bases lay in between. This CDR3 contains 13 residues. CDR3 amino acids: CASSLVLNTEAFF. CDR3 nucleotide sequence: TGTGCCAGCAGCTTAGTGTTGAACACTGAAGCTTTCTTT.

This clone was recorded once. The chain's CDR3 is CASSLGLAGGDTQYF. The CDR3 DNA is TGTGCCAGCAGTCTAGGACTAGCGGGGGGAGATACGCAGTATTTT. The rearrangement joins TRBV27 to TRBJ2-3; 14 bases line up with TRBD2. V shed 5 bases, J shed 5 bases, and the junction held 3 bases outside the gene matches. This CDR3 contains 15 residues. Germline CDR1 is MNHEY and CDR2 is SMNVEV (reference sequence).

V is TRBV12-5 and J is TRBJ2-7; D call uncertain. Germline assignment: CDR1 LGHNT and CDR2 FRNRAP. Trimming removed 0 bases from V and 9 bases from J, with 21 bases in between. This CDR3 contains 16 residues. The CDR3 region has the DNA TGTGCTAGTGGTTTGGTAATCTCGATCCTAACCGGTTGGCAGTACGTC. It translates to CASGLVISILTGWQYV.

The CDR3 region is CASRQDTNTGELFF. CDR3 bases: TGCGCCAGCCGACAGGATACGAACACCGGGGAGCTGTTTTTT. The V call is TRBV5-1, the J call TRBJ2-2, with TRBD1 as a possible D gene (6 bases). The CDR3 runs 14 residues. Germline V gives CDR1 SGHRS, CDR2 YFSETQ. The V gene lost 7 bases and the J gene lost 0 bases, with 10 bases spanning the gap.